The 16 T cell receptor beta chains below were found in one sample sequenced in a study of glioma-infiltrating T cells. Using RNA template, CDR3s of TCR alpha and beta were amplified with iRepertoire arm-PCR. MiXCR, run by TCRdb on the multiplex PCR reads, gives a single entry per CDR3 protein. Of approximately 400,000 distinct CDR3 sequences in the sample, roughly 41% were seen once. The specimen sequenced was glioma tissue, nonneoplastic brain tissue, or PBMCs (not recorded which). These receptors were collected from a human donor with low-grade glioma or glioblastoma, undergoing nonglioma brain surgery, or in good health (not recorded which).

V usage is TRBV5-1 and J usage is TRBJ1-1, with TRBD1 as a possible D gene (5 bases). The CDR3 is 14 amino acids. The V end was cut by 4 bases, the J end by 7 bases, with 17 bases between. Germline CDR1 reads SGHRS; CDR2 reads YFSETQ. The CDR3 loop reads CASSLAGGMDEAFF. CDR3 nucleotide sequence: TGCGCCAGCAGCCTCGCGGGGGGAATGGATGAAGCTTTCTTT.

The V gene is TRBV20-1, the J gene TRBJ2-1, with D uncertain. Trimming cost V 4 bases and J 4 bases, with 14 bases left between them. The CDR3 consists of 14 residues. The germline V gene encodes CDR1 DFQATT and CDR2 SNEGSKA (reference sequence). The CDR3 region has the DNA TGCAGTGCTAAATTAACGGTTCGGTACAATGAGCAGTTCTTC. This encodes CSAKLTVRYNEQFF.

This clonotype was observed many times. V usage is TRBV6-1 and J usage is TRBJ2-7; D is possibly TRBD2 (5 bases). The V gene lost 9 bases and the J gene lost 5 bases, with 17 bases spanning the gap. Germline loops: CDR1 MNHNS, CDR2 SASEGT. The CDR3 contains 13 residues. The CDR3 loop is CASGLNSYHEQYF. The CDR3 DNA reads as TGTGCCAGTGGACTGAACAGCTACCACGAGCAGTACTTC.

A word on this clonotype: This may arise from a read error, as a much more abundant clone is one base away. CDR3 DNA sequence: TGTGCCAGCAGCATGACTAGAGGAACCTACGAGCAGTACTTC. Translated, it gives CASSMTRGTYEQYF. The V call is TRBV4-2, the J call TRBJ2-7; tentatively, D is TRBD2 (6 bases). Germline loops: CDR1 LGHNA, CDR2 YNFKEQ. V gave up 5 bases and J gave up 2 bases, with 13 bases separating them. The CDR3 sequence is 14 residues long.

The chain links TRBV7-2 to TRBJ2-7, with 10 bases fitting TRBD2. Germline trimming cut 0 bases from V and 3 bases from J; bases unmatched to any gene: 8. Germline V lookup: CDR1 SGHTA, CDR2 FQGNSA. The CDR3 contains 17 residues. The CDR3 sequence: CASSLASLAGDRYEQYF. CDR3 DNA sequence: TGTGCCAGCAGCTTAGCGTCTCTAGCGGGAGACCGCTACGAGCAGTACTTC.

A few counts support this clonotype. The rearrangement uses TRBV27 and TRBJ2-3; unclear D gene. CDR3 length equals 13 residues. The germline V gene encodes CDR1 MNHEY and CDR2 SMNVEV (reference sequence). V lost 4 bases and J 1 base, leaving 6 bases between the germline ends. CDR3 DNA sequence: TGTGCCAGCAGTTGGACGGGCACAGATACGCAGTATTTT. Translated: CASSWTGTDTQYF.

The chain employs TRBV18 and TRBJ1-1; no clear D gene. The CDR3 is 14 residues long. The V end lost 2 bases, the J end lost 2 bases, and 9 bases lay between the germline ends. Germline loops: CDR1 KGHSH, CDR2 LQKENI. CDR3 protein: CASSPNTDNTEAFF. CDR3 DNA: TGTGCCAGCTCACCAAATACGGATAACACTGAAGCTTTCTTT.

About this clonotype itself: This may be a read error: a much more frequent sequence differs by one nucleotide. The gene calls are TRBV6-6 and TRBJ1-5; D unclear. The germline CDR1 and CDR2 sequences are MNHNY and SVGAGI (reference sequence). The CDR3 sequence is 13 residues long. The CDR3 nucleotides are TGTGCCAGAAGTTTGGGAAGAAGACAGCCCCAGCATTTT. This gives the protein CARSLGRRQPQHF.

V gene TRBV19 combines with J gene TRBJ2-7; 11 bases are a match to TRBD2. The CDR3 contains 16 residues. Germline values: CDR1 LNHDA, CDR2 SQIVND (reference sequence). Trimming at V came to 4 bases and at J to 3 bases, leaving 8 bases not matched to a gene. CDR3 sequence: CASSTLTSGSFYEQYF. For the CDR3, the DNA is TGTGCCAGTAGTACTCTTACTAGCGGGAGCTTCTACGAGCAGTACTTC.

This clonotype has at least ten counts. The chain couples TRBV20-1 to TRBJ2-7; maybe TRBD1 (6 bases). The CDR3 spans 14 residues. Between the trimmed V and J ends, which lost 6 bases and 2 bases, there was a span of 17 bases. Germline CDR1 reads DFQATT; CDR2 reads SNEGSKA (reference sequence). This CDR3 is CSAPLGQGTYEQYF. CDR3 nucleotide sequence: TGCAGTGCCCCCTTGGGGCAGGGGACCTACGAGCAGTACTTC.

This clonotype was recorded at least ten times. The chain recombines TRBV27 with TRBJ1-1; D remains unclear. Germline V gives CDR1 MNHEY, CDR2 SMNVEV (reference sequence). Trimming cost V 5 bases and J 0 bases, with 13 bases left between them. This CDR3 has 15 residues. CDR3 coding DNA: TGTGCCAGCAGTGGCCGTGGCACTTTGAACACTGAAGCTTTCTTT. Translating gives CASSGRGTLNTEAFF.

This chain uses TRBV19 with TRBJ1-5, with no clear D. V lost 1 base and J 4 bases, leaving 17 bases between the germline ends. Germline CDR1 LNHDA, CDR2 SQIVND (reference sequence). The CDR3 loop spans 17 amino acids. The CDR3 DNA sequence: TGTGCCAGTAGTATAGTTTTGGGAGCGAGCCCAAATCAGCCCCAGCATTTT. Translating it yields CASSIVLGASPNQPQHF.

Comment on this clonotype: A much larger clone differs by one base, so this may be a read error. The rearrangement uses TRBV6-2 or TRBV6-3 and TRBJ2-7; 7 bases align to TRBD1. Germline V gene sequence: CDR1 MNHEY, CDR2 SVGEGT. Trimming at V came to 6 bases and at J to 3 bases, leaving 14 bases not matched to a gene. This CDR3 contains 16 residues. The DNA for the CDR3 is TGTGCCAGCAGCCCCCGAATCCCGAGACAGGGCTACGAGCAGTACTTC. Protein: CASSPRIPRQGYEQYF.

This clonotype was seen a few times. The chain joins TRBV7-2 to TRBJ2-1, with 7 bases identical to TRBD1. Germline V gene sequence: CDR1 SGHTA, CDR2 FQGNSA. The CDR3 loop spans 15 amino acids. V lost 3 bases, J lost 7 bases, and 9 bases stayed unmatched. Here the CDR3 reads CASSFGQVGLNEQFF. The CDR3 coding sequence is TGTGCCAGCAGCTTCGGACAGGTCGGCCTTAATGAGCAGTTCTTC. Variable domain in full (rest from reference TRBV7-2 and TRBJ2-1): GAGVSQSPSNKVTEKGKDVELRCDPISGHTALYWYRQSLGQGLEFLIYFQGNSAPDKSGLPSDRFSAERTGGSVSTLTIQRTQQEDSAVYLCASSFGQVGLNEQFFGPGTRLTVL.

This clonotype was seen a few times. The chain employs TRBV7-8 and TRBJ2-7; 9 bases map to TRBD1. The germline CDR1 and CDR2 sequences are SGHVS and FQNEAQ. V shed 3 bases and J 6 bases; nucleotides not matched to a gene: 12. This CDR3 has 16 residues. The CDR3, as DNA: TGTGCCAGCAGCTTGATACAGGGGGCTCACATGGGCGAGCAGTACTTC. Residues: CASSLIQGAHMGEQYF.

J is TRBJ2-5 and V is TRBV28, with TRBD1 matching over 8 bases. V gave up 6 bases and J gave up 5 bases; unmatched junction bases: 11. Germline V gene data show CDR1 as MDHEN and CDR2 as SYDVKM. CDR3 length: 15 residues. CDR3 protein: CASSPPQGARETQYF. The CDR3 bases are TGTGCCAGCAGCCCTCCTCAGGGGGCGCGGGAGACCCAGTACTTC.